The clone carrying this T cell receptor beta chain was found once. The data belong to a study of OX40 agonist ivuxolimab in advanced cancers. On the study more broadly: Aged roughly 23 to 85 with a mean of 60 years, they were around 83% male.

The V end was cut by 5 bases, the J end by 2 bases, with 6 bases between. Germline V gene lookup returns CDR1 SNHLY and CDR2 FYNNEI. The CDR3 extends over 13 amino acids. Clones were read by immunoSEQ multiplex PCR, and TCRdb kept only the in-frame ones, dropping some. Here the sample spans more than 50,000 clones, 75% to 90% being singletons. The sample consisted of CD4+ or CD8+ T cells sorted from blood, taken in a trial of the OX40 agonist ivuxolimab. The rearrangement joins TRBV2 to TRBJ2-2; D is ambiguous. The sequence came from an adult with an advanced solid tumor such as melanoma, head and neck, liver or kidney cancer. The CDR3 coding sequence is TGTGCCAGCAGTCAAACTAACACCGGGGAGCTGTTTTTT. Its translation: CASSQTNTGELFF.